The rows below give T cell receptor beta chains drawn from one sample of a study of OX40 agonist ivuxolimab in advanced cancers. Profiling relied on immunoSEQ multiplex PCR, and the TCRdb table lists in-frame clones only, not all of them. Counted here are about 58,000 clones, over 80% occurring once; the ten biggest clones make up about 1.8%. Source: CD4+ or CD8+ T cells sorted from blood, taken in a trial of the OX40 agonist ivuxolimab. The source is an adult with an advanced solid tumor such as melanoma, head and neck, liver or kidney cancer. The CDR3 runs from the conserved cysteine through the conserved F or W. The D gene is left open where the match is weak. Only part of the rows carry a size: once, few, many, or a class if the clone is expanded.

v_gene: TRBV30
abundance: NA
j_gene: TRBJ1-1
d_gene: NA
CDR3nt: TGTGCCTGGAGCGGAGACAGTTACACTGAAGCTTTCTTT
CDR3aa: CAWSGDSYTEAFF

v_gene: TRBV7-2
abundance: NA
j_gene: TRBJ2-5
d_gene: TRBD1
CDR3nt: TGTGCCAGCAGCTGGGGGACAGGGCAAGAGACCCAGTACTTC
CDR3aa: CASSWGTGQETQYF

v_gene: TRBV28
abundance: NA
j_gene: TRBJ2-7
d_gene: TRBD1
CDR3nt: TGTGCCAGCAGCCCTGGCTTGGGACAGGGTCCCTACGAGCAGTACTTC
CDR3aa: CASSPGLGQGPYEQYF

v_gene: TRBV9
abundance: NA
j_gene: TRBJ2-3
d_gene: NA
CDR3nt: TGTGCCAGCAGCGTAGGGACAGTAGGGTCTACGCAGTATTTT
CDR3aa: CASSVGTVGSTQYF

v_gene: TRBV6-1
abundance: NA
j_gene: TRBJ2-7
d_gene: TRBD2
CDR3nt: TGTGCCAGCAGTTCTAGCGGGATCTACGAGCAGTACTTC
CDR3aa: CASSSSGIYEQYF

v_gene: TRBV19
abundance: NA
j_gene: TRBJ2-7
d_gene: TRBD2
CDR3nt: TGTGCCAGTAGTCTCCGGGAGGGTGAGTCCTACGAGCAGTACTTC
CDR3aa: CASSLREGESYEQYF

v_gene: TRBV19
abundance: NA
j_gene: TRBJ1-2
d_gene: NA
CDR3nt: TGTGCCAGTAGTATCCACATCAGCTACACCTTC
CDR3aa: CASSIHISYTF

v_gene: TRBV2
abundance: few
j_gene: TRBJ2-7
d_gene: NA
CDR3nt: TGTGCCAGCAGGATACTCGGGGAGGTCTCCTACGAGCAGTACTTC
CDR3aa: CASRILGEVSYEQYF

v_gene: TRBV19
abundance: NA
j_gene: TRBJ2-2
d_gene: NA
CDR3nt: TGTGCCAGTAGTATAGATCTTCGTAGGGTATTTGGCGGGGAGCTGTTTTTT
CDR3aa: CASSIDLRRVFGGELFF

v_gene: TRBV30
abundance: once
j_gene: TRBJ1-2
d_gene: TRBD1
CDR3nt: TGTGCCTGGACGGACAGGGTTGGGGGCTACACCTTC
CDR3aa: CAWTDRVGGYTF

v_gene: TRBV10-2
abundance: NA
j_gene: TRBJ2-7
d_gene: TRBD2
CDR3nt: TGCGCCAGCAGTGAGTCGTCGGCGGGGGGCCCCCACGAGCAGTACTTC
CDR3aa: CASSESSAGGPHEQYF

v_gene: TRBV27
abundance: NA
j_gene: TRBJ1-1
d_gene: NA
CDR3nt: TGTGCCAGCAGTCGACCAGGGGCCTCTGAAGCTTTCTTT
CDR3aa: CASSRPGASEAFF

v_gene: TRBV11-1
abundance: NA
j_gene: TRBJ2-1
d_gene: TRBD2
CDR3nt: TGTGCCAGCACACGACTAGCGGGAACCAATGAGCAGTTCTTC
CDR3aa: CASTRLAGTNEQFF

v_gene: TRBV7-2
abundance: NA
j_gene: TRBJ2-5
d_gene: TRBD1
CDR3nt: TGTGCCAGCAGCTTAGGAGGGGGCGCGGGTCTGGAGACCCAGTACTTC
CDR3aa: CASSLGGGAGLETQYF

v_gene: TRBV28
abundance: once
j_gene: TRBJ2-7
d_gene: NA
CDR3nt: TGTGCCAGCAGTTTGAACATCGGGGGTCCCTACGAGCAGTACTTC
CDR3aa: CASSLNIGGPYEQYF

v_gene: TRBV6-6
abundance: NA
j_gene: TRBJ1-4
d_gene: NA
CDR3nt: TGTGCCAGCAGTAGTCGGAGGATTCGGGAAAAACTGTTTTTT
CDR3aa: CASSSRRIREKLFF

v_gene: TRBV7-2
abundance: NA
j_gene: TRBJ2-3
d_gene: NA
CDR3nt: TGTGCCAGCAGCTTAGGGAGGAGGCTTAGGGTCGCAGATACGCAGTATTTT
CDR3aa: CASSLGRRLRVADTQYF

v_gene: TRBV7-9
abundance: NA
j_gene: TRBJ2-5
d_gene: TRBD2
CDR3nt: TGTGCCAGCGGAACTAGCGGGGGGCTAAACCAAGAGACCCAGTACTTC
CDR3aa: CASGTSGGLNQETQYF

v_gene: TRBV6-5
abundance: NA
j_gene: TRBJ2-5
d_gene: NA
CDR3nt: TGTGCCAGCAGGGGGACGGCCCAAGAGACCCAGTACTTC
CDR3aa: CASRGTAQETQYF

v_gene: TRBV5-1
abundance: NA
j_gene: TRBJ2-5
d_gene: NA
CDR3nt: TGCGCCAGCAGCAATTTAGAGACCCAGTACTTC
CDR3aa: CASSNLETQYF

v_gene: TRBV4-1
abundance: NA
j_gene: TRBJ2-1
d_gene: NA
CDR3nt: TGCGCCAGCAGCCCGATCGTGCACCACAATGAGCAGTTCTTC
CDR3aa: CASSPIVHHNEQFF

v_gene: TRBV19
abundance: once
j_gene: TRBJ2-2
d_gene: NA
CDR3nt: TGTGCCAGTAGGTTGCCTGGGACCGGGAACACCGGGGAGCTGTTTTTT
CDR3aa: CASRLPGTGNTGELFF

v_gene: TRBV30
abundance: NA
j_gene: TRBJ2-6
d_gene: NA
CDR3nt: TGTGCCTGGAGTTCCGGGCTCTCTGGGGCCAACGTCCTGACTTTC
CDR3aa: CAWSSGLSGANVLTF

v_gene: TRBV2
abundance: NA
j_gene: TRBJ2-7
d_gene: TRBD2
CDR3nt: TGTGCCAGCAGGAGCGGGGGGGACTACGAGCAGTACTTC
CDR3aa: CASRSGGDYEQYF

v_gene: TRBV7-2
abundance: NA
j_gene: TRBJ2-3
d_gene: NA
CDR3nt: TGTGCCAGCAGCTTAGGCGGACAGACCACAGATACGCAGTATTTT
CDR3aa: CASSLGGQTTDTQYF

v_gene: TRBV5-6
abundance: once
j_gene: TRBJ1-1
d_gene: NA
CDR3nt: TGTGCCAGCAGCCCCCGGGGTGGGCGCCTGAACACTGAAGCTTTCTTT
CDR3aa: CASSPRGGRLNTEAFF

v_gene: TRBV7-6
abundance: NA
j_gene: TRBJ2-3
d_gene: NA
CDR3nt: TGTGCCAGCAGCACCCTAACCGTGGGGGATTTGGATACGCAGTATTTT
CDR3aa: CASSTLTVGDLDTQYF

v_gene: TRBV6-1
abundance: NA
j_gene: TRBJ2-5
d_gene: NA
CDR3nt: TGTGCCAGCAGTGAAGTGGTGACAGGTCCTGGGGCCCAGTACTTC
CDR3aa: CASSEVVTGPGAQYF

v_gene: TRBV7-8
abundance: few
j_gene: TRBJ1-2
d_gene: NA
CDR3nt: TGTGCCAGCGCTCATCTCGTCGGACCTTATGGCTACACCTTC
CDR3aa: CASAHLVGPYGYTF

v_gene: TRBV30
abundance: NA
j_gene: TRBJ1-5
d_gene: TRBD1
CDR3nt: TGTGCCTGGAGTAGGGAGGGGGCGGGCAATCAGCCCCAGCATTTT
CDR3aa: CAWSREGAGNQPQHF

v_gene: TRBV4-2
abundance: NA
j_gene: TRBJ1-2
d_gene: NA
CDR3nt: TGTGCCAGCAGCCAAGATTTAACGCTTGAAGCATATGGCTACACCTTC
CDR3aa: CASSQDLTLEAYGYTF

v_gene: TRBV6-6
abundance: NA
j_gene: TRBJ1-4
d_gene: TRBD1
CDR3nt: TGTGCCAGCAGTTTAGGGACAGGGGATTATGAAAAACTGTTTTTT
CDR3aa: CASSLGTGDYEKLFF

v_gene: TRBV19
abundance: NA
j_gene: TRBJ2-7
d_gene: NA
CDR3nt: TGTGCCAGTAGCCCATACTCAGGGCAAGGTAACGACGAGCAGTACTTC
CDR3aa: CASSPYSGQGNDEQYF

v_gene: TRBV15
abundance: NA
j_gene: TRBJ2-1
d_gene: TRBD2
CDR3nt: TGTGCCACCAGCAGTGGACTAGCGGGCGAGCAGTTCTTC
CDR3aa: CATSSGLAGEQFF

v_gene: TRBV10-3
abundance: NA
j_gene: TRBJ1-1
d_gene: TRBD1
CDR3nt: TGTGCCATCAGTGAGTCGCTTGTCACGACAGGGAAGGAGACTGAAGCTTTCTTT
CDR3aa: CAISESLVTTGKETEAFF

v_gene: TRBV5-6
abundance: NA
j_gene: TRBJ2-7
d_gene: TRBD1
CDR3nt: TGTGCCAGCAGCTTGGACGGGACAGGGGTCTACGAGCAGTACTTC
CDR3aa: CASSLDGTGVYEQYF

v_gene: TRBV7-3
abundance: once
j_gene: TRBJ2-2
d_gene: NA
CDR3nt: TGTGCCAGCAGCCCTAGCGCGGTAGCGCCGAACACCGGGGAGCTGTTTTTT
CDR3aa: CASSPSAVAPNTGELFF

v_gene: TRBV15
abundance: NA
j_gene: TRBJ2-7
d_gene: TRBD1
CDR3nt: TGTGCCACCAGCAGTACCGGGACAGCCTCCTACGAGCAGTACTTC
CDR3aa: CATSSTGTASYEQYF

v_gene: TRBV6-1
abundance: NA
j_gene: TRBJ2-7
d_gene: TRBD2
CDR3nt: TGTGCCAGCAGAGTTAGCGGGGGTGACTACGAGCAGTACTTC
CDR3aa: CASRVSGGDYEQYF

v_gene: TRBV27
abundance: NA
j_gene: TRBJ1-3
d_gene: NA
CDR3nt: TGTGCCAGCCGGGCCGTCTCTGGAAACACCATATATTTT
CDR3aa: CASRAVSGNTIYF

v_gene: TRBV28
abundance: NA
j_gene: TRBJ2-7
d_gene: NA
CDR3nt: TGTGCCAGCAGTTTTAGCGCAGGGTACACTACGAGCAGTAGATTC
CDR3aa: CASSFSAGYTTSSRF

v_gene: TRBV28
abundance: NA
j_gene: TRBJ2-7
d_gene: NA
CDR3nt: TGTGCCAGCAGTTCACACCAAACCTACGAGCAGTACTTC
CDR3aa: CASSSHQTYEQYF

v_gene: TRBV19
abundance: NA
j_gene: TRBJ1-1
d_gene: NA
CDR3nt: TGTGCCAGTAGTCCCCAGACAGGGAACACTGAAGCTTTCTTT
CDR3aa: CASSPQTGNTEAFF

v_gene: TRBV15
abundance: NA
j_gene: TRBJ2-7
d_gene: NA
CDR3nt: TGTGCCACCAGCGTAGGGACAAACGAGCAGTACTTC
CDR3aa: CATSVGTNEQYF

v_gene: TRBV30
abundance: NA
j_gene: TRBJ1-2
d_gene: NA
CDR3nt: TGTGCCTCCGGACAGCAGGGTGACTATGGCTACACCTTC
CDR3aa: CASGQQGDYGYTF

v_gene: TRBV14
abundance: NA
j_gene: TRBJ1-2
d_gene: NA
CDR3nt: TGTGCCAGCAGCCGGGACTTGTATGGCTACACCTTC
CDR3aa: CASSRDLYGYTF

v_gene: TRBV5-1
abundance: once
j_gene: TRBJ2-2
d_gene: NA
CDR3nt: TGCGCCAGCAGCTTCGCACCCACCGGTGAGCTGTTTTTT
CDR3aa: CASSFAPTGELFF

v_gene: TRBV18
abundance: few
j_gene: TRBJ1-1
d_gene: TRBD1
CDR3nt: TGTGCCAGCTCACCGGACAGGGGAAGCACTGAAGCTTTCTTT
CDR3aa: CASSPDRGSTEAFF

v_gene: TRBV7-2
abundance: NA
j_gene: TRBJ1-6
d_gene: NA
CDR3nt: TGTGCCAGCAGCTTAGAAGGCAGGGGAGATTCACCCCTCCACTTT
CDR3aa: CASSLEGRGDSPLHF

v_gene: TRBV28
abundance: NA
j_gene: TRBJ1-1
d_gene: NA
CDR3nt: TGCGCTATTTGGGGGGGCACTGAAGCTTTCTTT
CDR3aa: CAIWGGTEAFF